The T cell receptor (beta chain) under discussion was sequenced for a study of OX40 agonist ivuxolimab in advanced cancers. About the study: Dosing consisted of intravenous ivuxolimab at 0.01 to 10 mg/kg every 2 weeks.

Autoimmune disease history or systemic immunosuppression barred patients. The protocol was immunoSEQ multiplex PCR, while the TCRdb copy is restricted to in-frame clones and leaves out a portion. Among approximately 77,000 clones listed, roughly 92% were seen once. Notes on this clone: Its antigen is unknown.

Study observations and caveats: At 0.1 to 3.0 mg/kg, CD4+ and CD8+ blood T cells expanded clonally by week 6. On average, CD8+ T cells had more expanded clones than CD4+.

Germline V gene data show CDR1 as LNHDA and CDR2 as SQIVND (reference sequence). The CDR3 extends over 14 amino acids. Losses at the gene ends were 5 bases for V and 5 bases for J; bases not matched to a gene: 9. The sample in question was CD4+ or CD8+ T cells sorted from blood, obtained in a trial of the OX40 agonist ivuxolimab. The receptor was isolated from an adult with an advanced solid tumor such as melanoma, head and neck, liver or kidney cancer. The chain combines TRBV19 with TRBJ2-7; 7 positions agree with TRBD1. The CDR3: CASSQLDRADEQYF. The CDR3 region has the DNA TGTGCCAGTAGTCAACTTGACAGGGCCGACGAGCAGTACTTC.